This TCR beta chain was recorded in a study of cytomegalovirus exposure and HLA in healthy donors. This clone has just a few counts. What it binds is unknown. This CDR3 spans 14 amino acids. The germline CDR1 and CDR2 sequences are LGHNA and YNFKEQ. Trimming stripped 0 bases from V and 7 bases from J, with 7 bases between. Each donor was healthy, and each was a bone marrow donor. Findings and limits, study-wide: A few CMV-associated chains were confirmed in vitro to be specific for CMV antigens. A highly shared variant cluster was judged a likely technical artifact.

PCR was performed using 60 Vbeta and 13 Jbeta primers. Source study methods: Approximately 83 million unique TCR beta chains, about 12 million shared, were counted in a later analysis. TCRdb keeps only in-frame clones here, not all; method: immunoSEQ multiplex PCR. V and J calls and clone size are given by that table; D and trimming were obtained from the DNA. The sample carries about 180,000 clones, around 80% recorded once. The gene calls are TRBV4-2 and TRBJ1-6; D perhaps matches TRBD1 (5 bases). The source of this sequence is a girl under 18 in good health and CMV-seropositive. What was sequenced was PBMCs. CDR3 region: CASSQETENSPLHF. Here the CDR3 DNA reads TGTGCCAGCAGCCAAGAGACAGAAAATTCACCCCTCCACTTT.